One and the same sample provided the 8 T cell receptor beta chains below, sequenced in a study of early T cells in non-severe SARS-CoV-2 infection. TCRdb independently ran MiXCR on the 5' RACE reads; one entry per CDR3 protein. The profile shows about 69,000 distinct CDR3 sequences, about 4.9% of them singletons. The source was whole blood, collected at baseline. The receptors originated from an adult who was a healthcare worker with PCR-confirmed SARS-CoV-2 infection or an uninfected control (not recorded which). The donor label of this sample is uncertain.

This clonotype showed up many times. V and J are TRBV28 and TRBJ2-1; TRBD2 aligns across 12 bases. The CDR3 has 14 residues. J gave up 7 bases and V 5 bases, and 3 bases lay outside the gene matches. From germline, CDR1 is MDHEN and CDR2 SYDVKM. The CDR3 is CASSPLAGGNEQFF. Here the CDR3 DNA reads TGTGCCAGCAGTCCACTAGCGGGGGGTAATGAGCAGTTCTTC.

This clonotype has a handful of counts. The chain couples TRBV7-8 to TRBJ2-7; tentatively, D is TRBD1 (6 bases). The CDR3 extends over 13 amino acids. Germline assignment: CDR1 SGHVS and CDR2 FQNEAQ. V was trimmed by 5 bases and J by 9 bases, leaving 17 bases between them. The CDR3 nucleotides read TGTGCCAGCAGCCCCGGACAGCTACGTGGGCAGTACTTC. It is translated as CASSPGQLRGQYF.

This clonotype has more than one count but fewer than ten. The chain links TRBV30 to TRBJ1-3, with D unclear. Germline V gene lookup returns CDR1 GTSNPN and CDR2 SVGIG (reference sequence). The V end lost 0 bases, the J end lost 4 bases, and 4 bases lay between the germline ends. CDR3 length: 12 residues. The CDR3 region has the DNA TGTGCCTGGAGTGTACAGGGAAACACCATATATTTT. This codes for CAWSVQGNTIYF. Full variable domain (remainder filled in from reference TRBV30 and TRBJ1-3): SQTIHQWPATLVQPVGSPLSLECTVEGTSNPNLYWYRQAAGRGLQLLFYSVGIGQISSEVPQNLSASRPQDRQFILSSKKLLLSDSGFYLCAWSVQGNTIYFGEGSWLTVV.

This clonotype was counted at least ten times. The chain has TRBV20-1 and TRBJ1-1; D perhaps matches TRBD1 (6 bases). This CDR3 contains 15 residues. V lost 0 bases and J lost 0, with 11 bases in between. The germline V gene encodes CDR1 DFQATT and CDR2 SNEGSKA (reference sequence). The CDR3 DNA follows: TGCAGTGCTAGAGATAGGGGGGACTTGAACACTGAAGCTTTCTTT. Its protein is CSARDRGDLNTEAFF.

There are a few counts of this clonotype. This CDR3 is CATSDDIGNIQYF. The CDR3, as DNA: TGTGCCACCAGTGATGATATCGGGAACATTCAGTACTTC. The chain has TRBV24-1 and TRBJ2-4, with D unclear. The CDR3 is 13 amino acids. In germline, CDR1 is KGHDR, CDR2 SFDVKD. Trimming cost V 3 bases and J 7 bases, with 9 bases left between them.

Many counts were recorded for this clonotype. J is TRBJ1-5 and V is TRBV4-2, with D tentatively TRBD1 (5 bases). Germline CDR1 reads LGHNA; CDR2 reads YNFKEQ. This CDR3 comprises 16 residues. V dropped 0 bases and J dropped 6 bases, with 15 bases sitting between them. The CDR3 sequence: CASSQDLAKGTQPQHF. In DNA, the CDR3 is TGTGCCAGCAGCCAAGATCTAGCCAAAGGGACTCAGCCCCAGCATTTT.

This clonotype was seen repeatedly, ten times or more. The CDR3 nucleotides are TGCAGTGCTAGAAGAGGCAGCGACGAGCAGTACTTC. It specifies CSARRGSDEQYF. The chain has TRBV20-1 and TRBJ2-7; unclear D gene. Trimming pared 2 bases from V and 5 bases from J, leaving 10 bases between. This CDR3 region has 12 residues. Germline lookup yields CDR1 DFQATT and CDR2 SNEGSKA (reference sequence).

This clonotype was recorded many times. The chain uses TRBV29-1 and TRBJ1-2; D gene ambiguous. V lost 2 bases and J lost 4, with 14 bases in between. The CDR3 is 14 amino acids. Germline values: CDR1 SQVTM, CDR2 ANQGSEA. CDR3: CSVEYMGGSYGYTF. The DNA of the CDR3 is TGCAGCGTTGAATACATGGGAGGTAGCTATGGCTACACCTTC.